This TCR beta chain was obtained from a study of intratumoral heterogeneity in liver cancer. Regarding the complete study: Across the full approximately 15-patient cohort, most patients were male and a median age of approximately 63 years was recorded. To investigate intratumor heterogeneity, the study integrated RNA-seq, DNA sequencing, TCR-seq and SNP array data drawn from multiple regions of hepatocellular carcinoma specimens. The full cohort included over 70 multiregional samples from about 15 HCC patients, consisting of roughly 49 tumoral regions and 20 or so adjacent nontumoral regions.

To note about this clone: What antigen it recognizes has not been identified. No qualities accompany the bases; no much larger clone lies one base away.

What the research found in general, with its limitations: TCR sequencing was reported to confirm the RNA-seq-based estimates of regional differences in tumor-infiltrating lymphocyte burden. In every sequenced patient, tumor region b showed significantly fewer unique T-cell clonal expansions than tumor region a. Within each sequenced patient, no significant difference in overall T cell clonality was found between tumor regions. The authors acknowledged a relatively low patient number and under-sampled tumor-infiltrating lymphocyte representation as limitations.

The H label marked samples taken from distinct, geographically separated regions of the hepatocellular carcinoma nodule. All patients had early-stage hepatocellular carcinoma and received no therapy before surgical resection. None of the sampled areas showed macroscopic evidence of necrosis or hemorrhage. Multiple regions from a couple of patients underwent TCR sequencing (ImmunoSeq). Frozen tissue samples from resection were taken at least 1 cm away from one another. Genomic DNA was extracted from bulk tissue using the DNeasy blood and tissue kit. TCR beta chain CDR3 regions were sequenced from genomic DNA using the immunoSEQ assay. Rearranged VDJ segments were amplified with primers that anneal to V and J segments. Per the original workflow: The ImmunoSeq Analyzer software was used to calculate clonality and richness metrics. To find clones with differing abundance between regions, Fisher's exact test was applied together with a beta-binomial method for extra stringency. Sourced from immuneACCESS, this table was stored by TCRdb with only in-frame sequences that have V and J called. A share of the clones is absent; for the studies checked, an unresolved V gene accounts for under half, and the remainder has no known explanation. The V and J calls and the clone size are those of that table, but D and trimming were determined from the DNA. The sample has a few thousand clones on record, roughly 45% of them singletons. The top ten clones comprise approximately 26% of the sample.

The receptor's source is a man between 65 and 79 years old with hepatocellular carcinoma. The source was tumor tissue, collected before any cancer treatment.

The nucleotide sequence is TGTGCCAGCAGCCTTCCGGGACAGTCTCAAGAGACCCAGTACTTC. The encoded protein is CASSLPGQSQETQYF. The sequence is built from TRBV3-1 (or the pseudogene TRBV3-2) and TRBJ2-5; 7 central bases correspond to TRBD1. Trimming accounts for 4 bases at V and 2 bases at J, while the number of junction bases matched to no gene is 7. Per the germline V gene (reference sequence), LGHDT is the CDR1 and YNNKEL is the CDR2. Taken from cysteine to phenylalanine, the CDR3 has 15 residues. The entry retains the CDR3 DNA only, 45 bases that are in frame from base 1.